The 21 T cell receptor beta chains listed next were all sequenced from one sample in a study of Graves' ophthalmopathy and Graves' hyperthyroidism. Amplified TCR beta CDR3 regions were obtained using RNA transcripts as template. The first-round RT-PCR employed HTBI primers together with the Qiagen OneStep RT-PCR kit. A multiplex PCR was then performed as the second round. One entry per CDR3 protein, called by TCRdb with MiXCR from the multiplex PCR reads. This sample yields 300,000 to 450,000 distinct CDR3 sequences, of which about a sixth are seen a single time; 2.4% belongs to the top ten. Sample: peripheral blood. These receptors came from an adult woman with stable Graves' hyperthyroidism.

This CDR3 reads CASSPGTGWGTFF. In DNA form, the CDR3 reads TGTGCCAGCAGTCCAGGGACAGGGTGGGGGACTTTCTTT. The chain recombines TRBV12-3 or TRBV12-4 with TRBJ1-1; 9 nucleotides line up with TRBD1. The CDR3 runs 13 residues. The ends lost 5 bases at V and 12 bases at J; junction bases unmatched: 10.

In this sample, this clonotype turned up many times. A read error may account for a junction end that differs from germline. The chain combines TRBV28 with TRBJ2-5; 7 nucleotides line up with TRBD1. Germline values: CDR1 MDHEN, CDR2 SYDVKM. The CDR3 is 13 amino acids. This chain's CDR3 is CAGSFYRGETQYF. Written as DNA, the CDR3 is TGTGCCGGCAGTTTTTACAGGGGAGAGACCCAGTACTTC.

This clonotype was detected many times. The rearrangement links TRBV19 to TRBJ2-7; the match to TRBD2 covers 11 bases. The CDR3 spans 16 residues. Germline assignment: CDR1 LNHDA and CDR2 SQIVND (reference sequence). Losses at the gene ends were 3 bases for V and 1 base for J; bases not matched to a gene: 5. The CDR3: CASSMSTSGASYEQYF. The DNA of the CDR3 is TGTGCCAGTAGTATGTCGACTAGCGGGGCGTCCTACGAGCAGTACTTC.

CDR3 sequence: CASSRQGQAFQETQYF. For the CDR3, the DNA is TGTGCCAGCAGCCGCCAGGGACAGGCCTTTCAAGAGACCCAGTACTTC. The chain is built from TRBV7-8 and TRBJ2-5; 8 bases are shared with TRBD1. V was pared by 5 bases and J by 2 bases, with 10 bases of the junction left unmatched. This CDR3 spans 16 amino acids. Germline V CDR1 and CDR2: SGHVS, FQNEAQ. The full variable domain, in which reference TRBV7-8 and TRBJ2-5 provide the parts outside the CDR3, is GAGVSQSPRYKVAKRGQDVALRCDPISGHVSLFWYQQALGQGPEFLTYFQNEAQLDKSGLPSDRFFAERPEGSVSTLKIQRTQQEDSAVYLCASSRQGQAFQETQYFGPGTRLLVL.

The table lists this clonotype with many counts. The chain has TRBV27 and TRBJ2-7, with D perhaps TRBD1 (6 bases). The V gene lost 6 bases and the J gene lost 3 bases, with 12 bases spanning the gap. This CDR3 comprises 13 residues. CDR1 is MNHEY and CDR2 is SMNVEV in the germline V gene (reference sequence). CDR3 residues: CASSPGGHYEQYF. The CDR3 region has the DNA TGTGCCAGCAGCCCTGGGGGCCACTACGAGCAGTACTTC.

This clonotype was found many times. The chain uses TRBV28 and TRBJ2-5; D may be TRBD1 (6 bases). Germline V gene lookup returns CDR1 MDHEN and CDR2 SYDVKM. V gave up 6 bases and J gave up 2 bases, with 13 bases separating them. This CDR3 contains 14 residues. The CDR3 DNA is TGTGCCAGCAGCCCCGGGACATCACAAGAGACCCAGTACTTC. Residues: CASSPGTSQETQYF.

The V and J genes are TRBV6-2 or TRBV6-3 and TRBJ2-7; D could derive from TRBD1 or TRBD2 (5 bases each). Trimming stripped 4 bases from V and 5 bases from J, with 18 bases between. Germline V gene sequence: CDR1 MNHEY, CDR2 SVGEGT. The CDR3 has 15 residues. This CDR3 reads CASSSTLGEMDEQYF. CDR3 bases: TGTGCCAGCAGTTCGACATTAGGGGAGATGGACGAGCAGTACTTC.

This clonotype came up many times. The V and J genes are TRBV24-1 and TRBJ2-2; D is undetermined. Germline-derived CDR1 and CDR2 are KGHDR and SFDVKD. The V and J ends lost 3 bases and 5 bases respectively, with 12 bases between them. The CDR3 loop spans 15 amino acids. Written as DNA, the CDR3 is TGTGCCACCAGTGATCTAGACCAGGCAACCGGGGAGCTGTTTTTT. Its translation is CATSDLDQATGELFF.

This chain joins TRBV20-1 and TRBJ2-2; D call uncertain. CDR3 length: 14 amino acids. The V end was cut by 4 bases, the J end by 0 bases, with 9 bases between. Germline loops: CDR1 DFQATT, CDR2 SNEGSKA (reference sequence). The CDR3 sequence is CSATQRSNTGELFF. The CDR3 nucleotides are TGCAGTGCTACCCAGAGATCGAACACCGGGGAGCTGTTTTTT.

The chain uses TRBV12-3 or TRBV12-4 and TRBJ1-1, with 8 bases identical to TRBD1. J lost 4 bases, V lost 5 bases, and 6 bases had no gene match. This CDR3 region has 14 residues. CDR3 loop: CASSPGGSVTEAFF. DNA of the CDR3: TGTGCCAGCAGTCCAGGGGGCTCGGTCACTGAAGCTTTCTTT.

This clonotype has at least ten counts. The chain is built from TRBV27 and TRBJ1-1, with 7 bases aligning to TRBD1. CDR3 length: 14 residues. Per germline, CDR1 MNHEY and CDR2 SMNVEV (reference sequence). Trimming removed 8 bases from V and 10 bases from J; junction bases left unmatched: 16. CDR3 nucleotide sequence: TGTGCCAGCCGAATAGCGGGGACAGCCTTTACAGCTTTCTTT. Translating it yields CASRIAGTAFTAFF.

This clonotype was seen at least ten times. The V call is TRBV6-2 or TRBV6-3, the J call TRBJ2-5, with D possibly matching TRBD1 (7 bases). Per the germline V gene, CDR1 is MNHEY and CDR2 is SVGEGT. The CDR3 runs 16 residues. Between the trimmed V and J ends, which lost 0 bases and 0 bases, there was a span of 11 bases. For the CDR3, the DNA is TGTGCCAGCAGTTACTCGCGGGACAGCCACCAAGAGACCCAGTACTTC. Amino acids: CASSYSRDSHQETQYF.

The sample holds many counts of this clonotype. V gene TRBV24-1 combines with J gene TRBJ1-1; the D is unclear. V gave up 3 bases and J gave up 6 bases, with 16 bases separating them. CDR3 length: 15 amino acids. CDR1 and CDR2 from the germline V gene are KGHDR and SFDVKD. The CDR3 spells CATSDPTRGSAEAFF. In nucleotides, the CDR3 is TGTGCCACCAGTGATCCAACCCGGGGAAGCGCTGAAGCTTTCTTT.

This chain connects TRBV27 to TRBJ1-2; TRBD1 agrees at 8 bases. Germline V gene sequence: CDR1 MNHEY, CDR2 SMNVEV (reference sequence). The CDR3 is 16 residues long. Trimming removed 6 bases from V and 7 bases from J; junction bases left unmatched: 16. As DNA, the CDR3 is TGTGCCAGCAGCCAGACCGGGACAGGACTACCCCGTGGCTACACCTTC. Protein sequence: CASSQTGTGLPRGYTF.

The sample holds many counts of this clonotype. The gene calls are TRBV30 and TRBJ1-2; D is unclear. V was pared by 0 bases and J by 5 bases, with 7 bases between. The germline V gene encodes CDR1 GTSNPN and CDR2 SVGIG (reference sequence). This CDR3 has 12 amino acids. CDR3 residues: CAWSVRVYGYTF. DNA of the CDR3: TGTGCCTGGAGTGTACGAGTTTATGGCTACACCTTC.

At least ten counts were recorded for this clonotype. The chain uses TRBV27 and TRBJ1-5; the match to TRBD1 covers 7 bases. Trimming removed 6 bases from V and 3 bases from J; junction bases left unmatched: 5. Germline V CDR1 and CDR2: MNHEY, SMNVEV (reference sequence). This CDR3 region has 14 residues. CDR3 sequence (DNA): TGTGCCAGCAGAACCGGGACAGTCAATCAGCCCCAGCATTTT. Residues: CASRTGTVNQPQHF.

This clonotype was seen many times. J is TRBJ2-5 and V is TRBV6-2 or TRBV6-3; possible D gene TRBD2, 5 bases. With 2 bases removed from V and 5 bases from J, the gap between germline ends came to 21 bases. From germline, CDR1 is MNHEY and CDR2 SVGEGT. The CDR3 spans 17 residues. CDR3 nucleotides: TGTGCCAGCAGTTACCCACCCTTCCGGGAATCTTGGGAGACCCAGTACTTC. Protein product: CASSYPPFRESWETQYF.

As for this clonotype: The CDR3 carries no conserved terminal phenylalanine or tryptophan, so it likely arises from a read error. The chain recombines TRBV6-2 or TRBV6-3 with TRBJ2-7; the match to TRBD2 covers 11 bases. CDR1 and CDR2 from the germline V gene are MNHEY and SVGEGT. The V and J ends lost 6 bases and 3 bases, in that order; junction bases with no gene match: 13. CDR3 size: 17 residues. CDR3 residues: CASRGTSGTRRYYEQYY. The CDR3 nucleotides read TGTGCCAGCAGGGGGACTAGCGGTACCCGACGGTACTACGAGCAGTACTAC.

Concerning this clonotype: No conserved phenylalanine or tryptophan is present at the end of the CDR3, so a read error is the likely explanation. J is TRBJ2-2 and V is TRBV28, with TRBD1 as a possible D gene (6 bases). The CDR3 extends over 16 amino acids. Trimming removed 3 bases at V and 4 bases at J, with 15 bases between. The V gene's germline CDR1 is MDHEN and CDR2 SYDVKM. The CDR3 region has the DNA TGTGCCAGCAGTTTCTCTCGACAGGCGGGCACCGGGGAGCTGTTTTTG. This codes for CASSFSRQAGTGELFL.

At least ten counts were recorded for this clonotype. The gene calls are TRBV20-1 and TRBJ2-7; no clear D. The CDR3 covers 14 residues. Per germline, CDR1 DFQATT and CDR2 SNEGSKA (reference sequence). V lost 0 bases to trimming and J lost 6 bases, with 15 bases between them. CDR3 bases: TGCAGTGCTAGAGAAGGCGGAATCCGCTGCGAGCAGTACTTC. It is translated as CSAREGGIRCEQYF.

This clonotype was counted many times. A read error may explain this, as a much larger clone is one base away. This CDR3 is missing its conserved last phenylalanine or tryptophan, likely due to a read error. The CDR3 region is CATSTGAFQETQYS. CDR3 in DNA: TGTGCCACCTCGACAGGGGCCTTCCAAGAGACCCAGTACTCC. This chain connects TRBV15 to TRBJ2-5; 8 bases match TRBD1. This CDR3 is 14 amino acids long. Trimming removed 8 bases from V and 1 base from J; junction bases left unmatched: 6. Germline V gives CDR1 LNHNV, CDR2 YYDKDF (reference sequence).